A single sample is the source of the 32 T cell receptor beta chains below, sequenced in a study of blood T cell repertoires in COVID-19. Here immunoSEQ multiplex PCR was the method, and the copy in TCRdb shows in-frame clones only, minus some. The sample includes around 200,000 clones, 84% of them seen just once. Sequencing was done on a sample of peripheral blood. The receptors were sampled from a human donor in a cohort sampled during active COVID-19.

V and J are TRBV6-5 and TRBJ1-2; 7 bases map to TRBD1. Germline CDR1 is MNHEY and CDR2 is SVGAGI. This CDR3 has 13 residues. The V segment lost 8 bases and the J segment 1 base; nucleotides outside the gene matches: 4. The CDR3 DNA reads TGTGCCAGCTCGGGACAGCTTAACTATGGCTACACCTTC. This encodes CASSGQLNYGYTF.

This clone is a singleton in its sample. V gene TRBV27 combines with J gene TRBJ2-7, with D perhaps TRBD1 (6 bases). Trimming took 3 bases from V and 0 from J, leaving 9 bases between them. CDR1 and CDR2 (germline): MNHEY, SMNVEV (reference sequence). The CDR3 totals 14 residues. The CDR3 DNA reads as TGTGCCAGCAGTTTTAGACAGGACTCCTACGAGCAGTACTTC. It codes for CASSFRQDSYEQYF.

The rearrangement links TRBV6-5 to TRBJ2-7; D perhaps matches TRBD1 (6 bases). The ends were cut back, 2 bases at V and 2 bases at J, with 13 bases in the middle. CDR1 MNHEY and CDR2 SVGAGI come from the germline V gene. The CDR3 length is 15 residues. Written as DNA, the CDR3 is TGTGCCAGCAGTTACGAGGAGACAGGTGCCTACGAGCAGTACTTC. Protein: CASSYEETGAYEQYF.

V and J are TRBV2 and TRBJ1-5, with 7 bases fitting TRBD1. Germline loops: CDR1 SNHLY, CDR2 FYNNEI. The CDR3 sequence is 14 residues long. V lost 7 bases and J lost 0; bases outside the gene matches: 3. This chain's CDR3 is CASTDRNSNQPQHF. CDR3 DNA sequence: TGTGCCAGCACGGACAGGAATAGCAATCAGCCCCAGCATTTT.

The V gene is TRBV5-4, the J gene TRBJ1-2; 7 bases agree with TRBD1. Germline loops: CDR1 SGHNT, CDR2 YYREEE (reference sequence). The CDR3 has 15 residues. Trimming removed 4 bases from V and 8 bases from J; junction bases left unmatched: 14. The DNA of the CDR3 is TGTGCCAGCAGCGGGGCCGGGACAGACGACGGAGGCTACACCTTC. Protein: CASSGAGTDDGGYTF.

The genes are TRBV15 and TRBJ1-2, with TRBD1 identical over 9 bases. The CDR3 runs to 17 residues. Losses at the gene ends were 1 base for V and 0 bases for J; bases not matched to a gene: 6. Germline-derived CDR1 and CDR2 are LNHNV and YYDKDF (reference sequence). The CDR3 nucleotides are TGTGCCACCAGCAGAGGGGACAGGGAAATCTCTAACTATGGCTACACCTTC. This encodes CATSRGDREISNYGYTF.

In this sample, this clone turned up a few times. The rearrangement links TRBV19 to TRBJ1-2; D might be TRBD1 (6 bases). V was clipped by 6 bases and J by 8 bases, with 19 bases between them. The CDR3 spans 14 residues. CDR1 is LNHDA, CDR2 SQIVND, per germline (reference sequence). The CDR3 DNA sequence: TGTGCCAGTAGCCAACTACCGACAGGCTTCGGCTACACCTTC. As protein: CASSQLPTGFGYTF. Full variable domain (outside the CDR3, taken from reference TRBV19 and TRBJ1-2): DGGITQSPKYLFRKEGQNVTLSCEQNLNHDAMYWYRQDPGQGLRLIYYSQIVNDFQKGDIAEGYSVSREKKESFPLTVTSAQKNPTAFYLCASSQLPTGFGYTFGSGTRLTVV.

The V call is TRBV19, the J call TRBJ2-7, with TRBD2 identical over 8 bases. This CDR3 contains 13 residues. J lost 6 bases, V lost 6 bases, and 7 bases had no gene match. In germline, CDR1 is LNHDA, CDR2 SQIVND (reference sequence). In nucleotides, the CDR3 is TGTGCCAGTAGCGGGGGGGCCCCGAGCGAGCAGTACTTC. It yields the protein CASSGGAPSEQYF.

This clone showed up just a few times. The chain couples TRBV29-1 to TRBJ1-2, with D possibly being TRBD1 (6 bases). Trimming took off 4 bases at V and 4 bases at J, with 16 bases between the two ends. The CDR3 length is 14 residues. Germline CDR1 SQVTM, CDR2 ANQGSEA. CDR3 sequence reads: CSVGVGARGYGYTF. The CDR3 DNA sequence: TGCAGCGTTGGAGTGGGGGCGCGAGGCTATGGCTACACCTTC.

The genes are TRBV27 and TRBJ1-1; D not resolved. There are 14 residues in the CDR3. Germline CDR1 and CDR2: MNHEY and SMNVEV (reference sequence). The V end was cut by 4 bases, the J end by 7 bases, with 16 bases between. CDR3 nucleotide sequence: TGTGCCAGCAGTTGGTCCGGTACGAAGATTGAAGCTTTCTTT. This encodes CASSWSGTKIEAFF.

V usage is TRBV18 and J usage is TRBJ1-2; D gene unclear. V lost 3 bases and J 7 bases, leaving 9 bases between the germline ends. The V gene's germline CDR1 is KGHSH and CDR2 LQKENI. The CDR3 covers 12 residues. Written as DNA, the CDR3 is TGTGCCAGCTCACCGTCAGGAGGTGGCTACACCTTC. It is translated as CASSPSGGGYTF.

The chain uses TRBV18 and TRBJ1-1, with D possibly TRBD1 on 5 matching bases. With 2 bases removed from V and 7 bases from J, the gap between germline ends came to 23 bases. The germline V gene encodes CDR1 KGHSH and CDR2 LQKENI. The CDR3 loop spans 17 amino acids. CDR3 protein: CASSPAKRGGSGLEAFF. CDR3 nucleotides: TGTGCCAGCTCACCAGCGAAAAGGGGAGGATCTGGGCTTGAAGCTTTCTTT.

The chain has TRBV7-9 and TRBJ1-2; 11 bases align to TRBD1. Germline CDR1 and CDR2: SEHNR and FQNEAQ (reference sequence). The CDR3 consists of 16 residues. V trimming: 1 base; J trimming: 7 bases; junction bases outside the gene matches: 8. The CDR3 here is CASSLDRRDRGTGYTF. The CDR3 DNA reads TGTGCCAGCAGCTTAGACCGCAGGGACAGGGGGACTGGCTACACCTTC.

V gene TRBV7-9 combines with J gene TRBJ2-1, with 7 bases that match TRBD2. The germline gives CDR1 SEHNR, CDR2 FQNEAQ (reference sequence). This CDR3 comprises 14 residues. With 4 bases clipped from V and 4 bases from J, the junction kept 4 bases outside the gene matches. The CDR3 DNA reads as TGTGCCAGCAGCTCCGGGGGGATTTACAATGAGCAGTTCTTC. Translated, it gives CASSSGGIYNEQFF.

The chain couples TRBV13 to TRBJ1-1, with TRBD1 matching 9 bases. The germline CDR1 and CDR2 sequences are PRHDT and FYEKMQ (reference sequence). V was pared by 3 bases and J by 8 bases, with 10 bases of the junction left unmatched. This CDR3 spans 15 amino acids. CDR3: CASSFTRTGDLEAFF. The CDR3 DNA is TGTGCCAGCAGCTTTACAAGGACAGGGGATTTGGAAGCTTTCTTT.

The V and J genes are TRBV11-2 and TRBJ2-7; D uncertain. V was shortened by 0 bases and J by 4 bases, with 10 bases between the two germline ends. This CDR3 spans 14 amino acids. Germline CDR1 and CDR2: SGHAT and FQNNGV. This CDR3 is CASSLDLFKYEQYF. In nucleotides, the CDR3 is TGTGCCAGCAGCTTAGACCTTTTTAAATACGAGCAGTACTTC.

J is TRBJ1-2 and V is TRBV6-5; possibly TRBD1 for D (6 bases). Looked up from germline, CDR1 is MNHEY and CDR2 is SVGAGI. The CDR3 runs 15 residues. Trimming took 5 bases from V and 0 from J, leaving 13 bases between them. CDR3 region: CASSPLGTPNYGYTF. The CDR3 DNA reads TGTGCCAGCAGTCCCCTCGGGACACCTAACTATGGCTACACCTTC.

The chain has TRBV5-1 and TRBJ2-3; TRBD1 matches at 9 bases. Germline-derived CDR1 and CDR2 are SGHRS and YFSETQ. There are 15 residues in the CDR3. V dropped 4 bases and J dropped 5; count of bases not matched to a gene: 8. The chain's CDR3 is CASSPPGTGLDTQYF. DNA for the CDR3: TGCGCCAGCAGCCCCCCCGGGACAGGGCTAGATACGCAGTATTTT.

This chain links TRBV10-3 with TRBJ2-1; maybe TRBD1 (5 bases). V lost 6 bases, J lost 3 bases, and 12 bases lay in between. The CDR3 length is 14 residues. Germline V gene lookup returns CDR1 ENHRY and CDR2 SYGVKD. This chain's CDR3 is CAIRQTENYNEQFF. The CDR3 DNA reads as TGTGCCATCAGACAGACAGAAAACTACAATGAGCAGTTCTTC.

This sequence joins TRBV6-2 or TRBV6-3 and TRBJ1-2, with a tentative D call TRBD1 (6 bases). The CDR3 spans 14 residues. Germline CDR1 MNHEY, CDR2 SVGEGT. Trimming left V 5 bases short and J 4 bases short, with 14 bases between. The CDR3 region is CASSTTGFSYGYTF. In nucleotides, the CDR3 is TGTGCCAGCAGTACAACAGGGTTCAGCTATGGCTACACCTTC.

The rearrangement joins TRBV27 to TRBJ1-5; 7 bases map to TRBD1. The germline V gene encodes CDR1 MNHEY and CDR2 SMNVEV (reference sequence). This CDR3 comprises 15 residues. V was clipped by 6 bases and J by 4 bases; unmatched bases: 9. The CDR3 DNA sequence: TGTGCCAGCAGCCATGGAGGACAGGTTAATCAGCCCCAGCATTTT. Protein product: CASSHGGQVNQPQHF.

The rearrangement links TRBV3-1 (or the pseudogene TRBV3-2) to TRBJ1-2; no clear D. Germline-derived CDR1 and CDR2 are LGHDT and YNNKEL (reference sequence). CDR3 size: 15 residues. V shed 0 bases and J shed 8 bases, with 16 bases lying between them. CDR3 coding DNA: TGTGCCAGCAGCCAAGATCGCCGTTCGACATGGGGCTACACCTTC. Translation: CASSQDRRSTWGYTF.

V is TRBV14 and J is TRBJ2-2; 9 bases are shared with TRBD2. This CDR3 comprises 18 residues. V dropped 0 bases and J dropped 0; count of bases not matched to a gene: 5. Germline-derived CDR1 and CDR2 are SGHDN and FVKESK. The CDR3 bases are TGTGCCAGCAGCCAAGAGGCTAGCGGGGTTTCGAACACCGGGGAGCTGTTTTTT. Encoded protein: CASSQEASGVSNTGELFF.

The chain joins TRBV5-1 to TRBJ2-1; 8 bases agree with TRBD1. V lost 7 bases and J lost 0; bases outside the gene matches: 6. The CDR3 runs 15 residues. Germline CDR1 reads SGHRS; CDR2 reads YFSETQ. CDR3 loop: CASGMDRASYNEQFF. CDR3 bases: TGCGCCAGCGGAATGGACAGGGCCTCCTACAATGAGCAGTTCTTC.

The V call is TRBV18, the J call TRBJ1-5; the D gene is possibly TRBD1 (6 bases). Germline V gene lookup returns CDR1 KGHSH and CDR2 LQKENI. There are 13 residues in the CDR3. Trimming cost V 4 bases and J 5 bases, with 9 bases left between them. The CDR3 sequence is CASSQGGDQPQHF. The CDR3 region has the DNA TGTGCCAGCTCACAAGGGGGTGATCAGCCCCAGCATTTT.

V gene TRBV5-6 combines with J gene TRBJ1-1; tentative D call: TRBD1 (6 bases). The V gene lost 0 bases and the J gene lost 11 bases, with 20 bases spanning the gap. In germline, CDR1 is SGHDT, CDR2 YYEEEE. CDR3 length: 15 amino acids. In DNA, the CDR3 is TGTGCCAGCAGCTTGGTACAGGAGACGCTAGGACAGGCTTTCTTT. Translation gives CASSLVQETLGQAFF.

This chain connects TRBV15 to TRBJ2-5; D gene ambiguous. Looked up from germline, CDR1 is LNHNV and CDR2 is YYDKDF (reference sequence). The length of the CDR3 is 14 residues. V gave up 1 base and J gave up 0 bases, with 6 bases separating them. The CDR3 DNA follows: TGTGCCACCAGCAGAGTAAATTACCAAGAGACCCAGTACTTC. This translates into CATSRVNYQETQYF.

This chain links TRBV2 with TRBJ1-4, with D unclear. Germline V lookup: CDR1 SNHLY, CDR2 FYNNEI. The germline V and J ends were trimmed by 5 bases and 2 bases, with 12 bases remaining between them. The CDR3 has 15 residues. In nucleotides, the CDR3 is TGTGCCAGCAGTAGTCAAGCGGGGACTAATGAAAAACTGTTTTTT. It translates to CASSSQAGTNEKLFF.

The chain has TRBV29-1 and TRBJ1-1, with a tentative D call TRBD1 (6 bases). V was cut by 5 bases and J by 4 bases, with 17 bases left in between. In germline, CDR1 is SQVTM, CDR2 ANQGSEA. This CDR3 has 14 amino acids. The CDR3 is CSVKGVGEGTEAFF. The CDR3, as DNA: TGCAGCGTTAAGGGGGTCGGAGAGGGCACTGAAGCTTTCTTT. Filled out from reference TRBV29-1 and TRBJ1-1, the complete variable domain reads SAVISQKPSRDICQRGTSLTIQCQVDSQVTMMFWYRQQPGQSLTLIATANQGSEATYESGFVIDKFPISRPNLTFSTLTVSNMSPEDSSIYLCSVKGVGEGTEAFFGQGTRLTVV.

This clone is a singleton in its sample. This rearrangement joins TRBV24-1 to TRBJ1-2; D remains unclear. The V and J ends lost 1 base and 8 bases respectively, with 25 bases between them. The CDR3 runs 18 residues. Germline CDR1 reads KGHDR; CDR2 reads SFDVKD. Here the CDR3 DNA reads TGTGCCACCAGTGATTTTGAGCTTAGACACTCCTACTCGGGAGGCTACACCTTC. Translated, it gives CATSDFELRHSYSGGYTF.

This chain links TRBV5-1 with TRBJ1-2; the match to TRBD1 covers 9 bases. There are 14 residues in the CDR3. J was trimmed by 7 bases and V by 4 bases; bases with no gene match: 8. The germline gives CDR1 SGHRS, CDR2 YFSETQ. The chain's CDR3 is CASSDTGGMGGYTF. In DNA form, the CDR3 reads TGCGCCAGCAGCGATACAGGGGGCATGGGTGGCTACACCTTC.

This chain uses TRBV6-5 with TRBJ1-2; 9 nucleotides line up with TRBD1. Germline V gene lookup returns CDR1 MNHEY and CDR2 SVGAGI. With V trimmed by 6 bases and J by 3 bases, 8 bases remained unmatched. The CDR3 is 15 residues long. The CDR3 DNA follows: TGTGCCAGCAGGGATCACAGGGGGCGCGACTATGGCTACACCTTC. Amino acids: CASRDHRGRDYGYTF.